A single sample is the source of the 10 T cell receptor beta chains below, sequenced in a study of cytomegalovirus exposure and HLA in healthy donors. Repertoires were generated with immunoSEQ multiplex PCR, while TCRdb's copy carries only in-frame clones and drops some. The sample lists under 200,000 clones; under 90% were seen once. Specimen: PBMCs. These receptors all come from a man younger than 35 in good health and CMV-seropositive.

The CDR3 DNA is TGTGCCAGCAGCCCTAATTTAGCGGGTCGGGAGCAGTACTTC. Translating gives CASSPNLAGREQYF. The rearrangement links TRBV14 to TRBJ2-7; TRBD2 aligns across 7 bases. This CDR3 comprises 14 residues. V was pared by 4 bases and J by 7 bases, with 10 bases of the junction left unmatched. Germline values: CDR1 SGHDN, CDR2 FVKESK. The full variable domain, completed using reference TRBV14 and TRBJ2-7, is EAGVTQFPSHSVIEKGQTVTLRCDPISGHDNLYWYRRVMGKEIKFLLHFVKESKQDESGMPNNRFLAERTGGTYSTLKVQPAELEDSGVYFCASSPNLAGREQYFGPGTRLTVT.

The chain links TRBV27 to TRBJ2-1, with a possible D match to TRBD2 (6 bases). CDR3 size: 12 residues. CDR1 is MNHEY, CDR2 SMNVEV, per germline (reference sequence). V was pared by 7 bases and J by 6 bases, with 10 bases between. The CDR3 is CASTRGGNEQFF. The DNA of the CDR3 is TGTGCCAGCACAAGGGGAGGCAATGAGCAGTTCTTC.

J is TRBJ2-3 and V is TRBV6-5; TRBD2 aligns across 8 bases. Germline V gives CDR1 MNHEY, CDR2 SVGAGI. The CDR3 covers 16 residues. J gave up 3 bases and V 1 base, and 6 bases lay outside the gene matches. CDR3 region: CASSYYPGGGTDTQYF. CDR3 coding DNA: TGTGCCAGCAGTTACTACCCGGGAGGGGGTACAGATACGCAGTATTTT.

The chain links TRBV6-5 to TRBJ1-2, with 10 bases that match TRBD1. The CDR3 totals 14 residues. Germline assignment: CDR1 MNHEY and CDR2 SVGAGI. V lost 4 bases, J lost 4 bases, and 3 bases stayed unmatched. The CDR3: CASSLDRGFYGYTF. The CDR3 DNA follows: TGTGCCAGCAGTTTGGACAGGGGGTTCTATGGCTACACCTTC.

Here the CDR3 reads CASSPGTSGSAYEQYF. The DNA for the CDR3 is TGCGCCAGCAGCCCGGGGACTAGCGGGAGTGCCTACGAGCAGTACTTC. This rearrangement joins TRBV5-1 to TRBJ2-7; 14 nucleotides align to TRBD2. Trimming at V came to 4 bases and at J to 2 bases, leaving 5 bases not matched to a gene. This CDR3 has 16 residues. Germline assignment: CDR1 SGHRS and CDR2 YFSETQ.

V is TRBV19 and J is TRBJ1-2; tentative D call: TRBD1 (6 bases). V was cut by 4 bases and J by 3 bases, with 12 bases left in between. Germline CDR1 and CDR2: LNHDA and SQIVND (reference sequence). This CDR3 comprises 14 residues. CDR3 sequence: CASSSKGQDYGYTF. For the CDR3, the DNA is TGTGCCAGTAGTAGTAAGGGACAAGACTATGGCTACACCTTC. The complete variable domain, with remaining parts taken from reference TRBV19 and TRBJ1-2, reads DGGITQSPKYLFRKEGQNVTLSCEQNLNHDAMYWYRQDPGQGLRLIYYSQIVNDFQKGDIAEGYSVSREKKESFPLTVTSAQKNPTAFYLCASSSKGQDYGYTFGSGTRLTVV.

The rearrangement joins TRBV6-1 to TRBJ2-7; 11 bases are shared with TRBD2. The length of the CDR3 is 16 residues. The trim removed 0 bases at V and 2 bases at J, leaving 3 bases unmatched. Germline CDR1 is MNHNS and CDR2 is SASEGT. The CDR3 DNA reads TGTGCCAGCAGTGAAGCAAGACTAGCGGGGACCTACGAGCAGTACTTC. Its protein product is CASSEARLAGTYEQYF.

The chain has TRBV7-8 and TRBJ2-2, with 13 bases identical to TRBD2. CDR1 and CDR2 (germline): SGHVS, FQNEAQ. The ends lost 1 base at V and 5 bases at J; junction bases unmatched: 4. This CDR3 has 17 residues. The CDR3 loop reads CASSLGPGLAGTGELFF. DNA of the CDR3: TGTGCCAGCAGCTTAGGACCGGGACTAGCGGGAACCGGGGAGCTGTTTTTT.

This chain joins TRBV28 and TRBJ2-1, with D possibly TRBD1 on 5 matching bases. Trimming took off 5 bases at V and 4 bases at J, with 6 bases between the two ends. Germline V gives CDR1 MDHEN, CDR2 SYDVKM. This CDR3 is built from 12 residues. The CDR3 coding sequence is TGTGCCAGCAGTCCAGGGTACAATGAGCAGTTCTTC. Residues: CASSPGYNEQFF.

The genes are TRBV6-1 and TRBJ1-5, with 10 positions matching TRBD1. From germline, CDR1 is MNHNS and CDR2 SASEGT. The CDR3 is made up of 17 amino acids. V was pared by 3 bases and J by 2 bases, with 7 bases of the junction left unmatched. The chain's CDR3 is CASSDLVDRGGNQPQHF. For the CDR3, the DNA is TGTGCCAGCAGTGACTTGGTGGACAGGGGGGGCAATCAGCCCCAGCATTTT.